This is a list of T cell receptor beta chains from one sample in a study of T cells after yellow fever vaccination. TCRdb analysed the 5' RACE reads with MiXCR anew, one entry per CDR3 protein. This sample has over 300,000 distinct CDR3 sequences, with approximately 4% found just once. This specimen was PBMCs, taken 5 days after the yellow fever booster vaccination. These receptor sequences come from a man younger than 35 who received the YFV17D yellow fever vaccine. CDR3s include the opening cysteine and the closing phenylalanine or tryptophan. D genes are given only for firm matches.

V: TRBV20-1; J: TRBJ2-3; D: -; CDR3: CSADRLASTDTQYF
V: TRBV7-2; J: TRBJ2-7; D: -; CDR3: CASLAAGPYEQYF
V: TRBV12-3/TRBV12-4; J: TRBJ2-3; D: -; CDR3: CASSYRRITDTQYF
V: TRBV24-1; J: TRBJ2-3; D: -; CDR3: CATSDPQGDTQYF
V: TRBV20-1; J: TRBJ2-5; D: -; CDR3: CSAKGPNQETQYF
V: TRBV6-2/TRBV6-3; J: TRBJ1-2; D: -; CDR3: CASSYRVGSSRWFYYGYTF
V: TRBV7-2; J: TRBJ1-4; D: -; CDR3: CASSLGQTNEKLFF
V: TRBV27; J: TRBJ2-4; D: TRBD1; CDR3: CASRAYEGANIQYF
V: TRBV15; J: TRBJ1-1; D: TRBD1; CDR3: CATSRVDRGNTEAFF
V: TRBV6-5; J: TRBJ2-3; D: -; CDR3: CASSYRTRGGTDTQYF
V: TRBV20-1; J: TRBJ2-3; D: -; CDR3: CSATGITDTQYF
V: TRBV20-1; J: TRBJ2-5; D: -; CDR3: CSARVLGMAEETQYF
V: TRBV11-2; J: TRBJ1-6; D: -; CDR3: CASSVYSNSPLHF
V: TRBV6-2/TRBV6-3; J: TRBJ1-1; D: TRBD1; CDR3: CASRTGEREAFF
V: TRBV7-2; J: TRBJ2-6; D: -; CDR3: CASSFLAGANVLTF
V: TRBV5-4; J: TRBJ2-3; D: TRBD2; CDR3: CASSSSGVDTQYF
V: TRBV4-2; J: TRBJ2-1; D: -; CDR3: CASSQGTGMEQSF
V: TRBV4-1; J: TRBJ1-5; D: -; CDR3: CASALGARNQPQHF
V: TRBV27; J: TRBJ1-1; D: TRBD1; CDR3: CASQVGGSNTEAFF
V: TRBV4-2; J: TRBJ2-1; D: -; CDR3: CASSQGGESYNEQFF